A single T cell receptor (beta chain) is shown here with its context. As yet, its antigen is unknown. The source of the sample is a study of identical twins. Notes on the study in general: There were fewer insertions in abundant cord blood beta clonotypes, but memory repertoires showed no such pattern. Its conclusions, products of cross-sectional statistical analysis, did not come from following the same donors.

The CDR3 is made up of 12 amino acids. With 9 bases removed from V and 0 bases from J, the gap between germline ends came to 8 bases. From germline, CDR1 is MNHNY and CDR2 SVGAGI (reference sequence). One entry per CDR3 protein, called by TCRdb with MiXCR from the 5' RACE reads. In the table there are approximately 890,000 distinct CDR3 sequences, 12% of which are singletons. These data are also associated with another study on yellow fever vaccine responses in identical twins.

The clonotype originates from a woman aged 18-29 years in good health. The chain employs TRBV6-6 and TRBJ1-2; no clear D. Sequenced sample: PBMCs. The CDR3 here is CARGWTNYGYTF. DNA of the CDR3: TGTGCCAGGGGGTGGACTAACTATGGCTACACCTTC.